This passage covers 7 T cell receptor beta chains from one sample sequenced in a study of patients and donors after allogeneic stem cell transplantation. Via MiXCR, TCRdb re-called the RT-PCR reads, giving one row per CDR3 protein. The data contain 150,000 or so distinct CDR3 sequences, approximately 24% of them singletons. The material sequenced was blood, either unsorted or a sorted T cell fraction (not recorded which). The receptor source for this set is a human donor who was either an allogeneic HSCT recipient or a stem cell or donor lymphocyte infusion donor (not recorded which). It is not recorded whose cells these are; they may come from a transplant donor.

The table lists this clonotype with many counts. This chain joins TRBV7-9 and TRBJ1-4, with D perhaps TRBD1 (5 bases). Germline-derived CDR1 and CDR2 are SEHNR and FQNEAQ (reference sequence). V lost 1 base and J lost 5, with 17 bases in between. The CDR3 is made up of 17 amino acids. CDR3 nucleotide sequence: TGTGCCAGCAGCTTAGACGCGTTGGGACCCTTCAATGAAAAACTGTTTTTT. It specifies CASSLDALGPFNEKLFF.

The CDR3 nucleotides are TGTGCCAGCAGCCAAGACTTCGAGCAGTACTTC. Translated, it gives CASSQDFEQYF. The gene calls are TRBV4-2 and TRBJ2-7; D gene ambiguous. The CDR3 length is 11 residues. V was cut by 0 bases and J by 6 bases, with 3 bases left in between. Germline loops: CDR1 LGHNA, CDR2 YNFKEQ.

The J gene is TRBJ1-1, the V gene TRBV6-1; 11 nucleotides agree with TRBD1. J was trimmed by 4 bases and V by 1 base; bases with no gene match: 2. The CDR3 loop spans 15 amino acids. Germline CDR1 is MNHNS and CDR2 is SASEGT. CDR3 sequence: CASSEGGTGGTEAFF. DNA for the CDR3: TGTGCCAGCAGTGAAGGCGGGACAGGGGGCACTGAAGCTTTCTTT.

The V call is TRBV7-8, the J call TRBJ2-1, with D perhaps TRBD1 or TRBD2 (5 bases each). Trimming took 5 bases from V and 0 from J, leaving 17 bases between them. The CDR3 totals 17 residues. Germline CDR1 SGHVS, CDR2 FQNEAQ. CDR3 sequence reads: CASSRIIRDHSYNEQFF. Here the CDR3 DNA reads TGTGCCAGCAGCCGAATAATCCGGGACCACTCCTACAATGAGCAGTTCTTC.

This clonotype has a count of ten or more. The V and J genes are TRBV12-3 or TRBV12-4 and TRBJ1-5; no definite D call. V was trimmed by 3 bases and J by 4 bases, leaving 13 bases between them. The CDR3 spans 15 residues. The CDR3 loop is CASSFKGALNQPQHF. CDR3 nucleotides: TGTGCCAGCAGTTTTAAGGGAGCCCTTAATCAGCCCCAGCATTTT.

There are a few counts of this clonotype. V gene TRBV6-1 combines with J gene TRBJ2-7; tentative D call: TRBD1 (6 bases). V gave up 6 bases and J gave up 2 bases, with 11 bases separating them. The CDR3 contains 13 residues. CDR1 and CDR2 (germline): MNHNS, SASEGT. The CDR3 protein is CASSPWTAYEQYF. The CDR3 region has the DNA TGTGCCAGCAGCCCCTGGACAGCCTACGAGCAGTACTTC.

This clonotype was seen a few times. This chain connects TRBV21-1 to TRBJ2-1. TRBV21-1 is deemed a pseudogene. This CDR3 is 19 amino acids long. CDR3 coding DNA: TGTGCCAGCAGCAAAAAAGTTCAATGGCCGGATATTACCTACAATGAGCAGTTCTTC. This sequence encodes CASSKKVQWPDITYNEQFF.